These T cell receptor beta chains were read from a single sample in a study of T cells in narcolepsy. TCRdb's table, derived via immunoSEQ multiplex PCR, lists solely in-frame clones and lacks some. The sample shows around 39,000 clones, about 85% of them seen only once. Sequencing used CD45RA- memory CD4+ T cells from PBMCs. The receptors were sampled from a human donor with narcolepsy. CDR3s include the opening cysteine and the closing phenylalanine or tryptophan. The D gene is left open where the match is weak. Some rows mark clone size as missing; the rest say once, few, many or name a class of expanded clone.

clone size | J gene | V gene | D gene | CDR3 DNA | CDR3 protein
- | TRBJ1-1 | TRBV9 | - | TGTGCCAGCAGCGTAGGGCCGGAGAACACTGAAGCTTTCTTT | CASSVGPENTEAFF
- | TRBJ1-1 | TRBV18 | - | TGTGCCAGCTCACCACAGGCGCATCAAAGGGACACTGAAGCTTTCTTT | CASSPQAHQRDTEAFF
- | TRBJ2-7 | TRBV15 | - | TGTGCCACCAGCGATGAAACCTACGAGCAGTACTTC | CATSDETYEQYF
- | TRBJ2-7 | TRBV19 | - | TGTGCCAGTAGTAAGGCCAGGGAATCGAGCGAGCAGTACTTC | CASSKARESSEQYF
- | TRBJ1-3 | TRBV7-8 | - | TGTGCCAGCAGCCCCTTAATGAGGAGGGGCAGCGCCATATATTTT | CASSPLMRRGSAIYF
once | TRBJ2-7 | TRBV5-1 | TRBD1 | TGCGCCAGCAGCACGGGGACAGGTGACTACGAGCAGTACTTC | CASSTGTGDYEQYF
few | TRBJ2-5 | TRBV6-5 | - | TGTGCCAGCAGTTCCGAGTTCGCAGAGACCCAGTACTTC | CASSSEFAETQYF
- | TRBJ1-1 | TRBV10-3 | TRBD1 | TGTGCCATCAGGGGTGGGACAGGGACCGCAGGGAACACTGAAGCTTTCTTT | CAIRGGTGTAGNTEAFF
- | TRBJ2-1 | TRBV4-2 | - | TGTGCCAGCAGCCAAGAAGGGCCCTACAATGAGCAGTTCTTC | CASSQEGPYNEQFF
- | TRBJ2-3 | TRBV5-1 | - | TGCGCCAGCAGCTTGGTCCGTAGTGCAGATACGCAGTATTTT | CASSLVRSADTQYF